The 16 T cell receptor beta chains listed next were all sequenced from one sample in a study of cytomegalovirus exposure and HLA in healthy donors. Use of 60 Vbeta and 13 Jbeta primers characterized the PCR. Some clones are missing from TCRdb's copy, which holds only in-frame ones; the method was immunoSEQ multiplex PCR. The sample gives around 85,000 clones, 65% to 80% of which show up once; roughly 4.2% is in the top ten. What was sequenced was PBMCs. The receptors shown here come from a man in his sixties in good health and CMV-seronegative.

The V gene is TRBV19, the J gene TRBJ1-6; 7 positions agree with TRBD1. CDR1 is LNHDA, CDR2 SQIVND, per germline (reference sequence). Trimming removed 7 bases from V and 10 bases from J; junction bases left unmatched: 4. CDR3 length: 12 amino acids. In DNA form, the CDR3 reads TGTGCCAGTAAGCAGGGGGGATCACCCCTCCACTTT. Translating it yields CASKQGGSPLHF.

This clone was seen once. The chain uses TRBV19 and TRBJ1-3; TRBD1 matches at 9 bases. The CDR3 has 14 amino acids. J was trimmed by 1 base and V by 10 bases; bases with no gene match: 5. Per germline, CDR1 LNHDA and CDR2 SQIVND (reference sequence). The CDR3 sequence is CATADRGSGNTIYF. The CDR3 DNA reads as TGTGCCACTGCGGACAGGGGATCTGGAAACACCATATATTTT.

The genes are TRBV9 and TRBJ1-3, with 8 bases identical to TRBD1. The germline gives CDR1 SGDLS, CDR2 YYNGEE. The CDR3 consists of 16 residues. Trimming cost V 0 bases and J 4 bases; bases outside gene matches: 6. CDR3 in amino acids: CASSVGVRGLGNTIYF. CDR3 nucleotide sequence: TGTGCCAGCAGCGTAGGAGTCAGGGGGCTCGGAAACACCATATATTTT.

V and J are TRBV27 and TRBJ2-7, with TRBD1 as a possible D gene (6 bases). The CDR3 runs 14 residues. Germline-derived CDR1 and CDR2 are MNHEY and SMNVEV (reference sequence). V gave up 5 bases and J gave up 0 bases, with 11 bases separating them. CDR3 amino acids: CASSKQGYSYEQYF. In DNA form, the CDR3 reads TGTGCCAGCAGTAAACAGGGATACTCCTACGAGCAGTACTTC.

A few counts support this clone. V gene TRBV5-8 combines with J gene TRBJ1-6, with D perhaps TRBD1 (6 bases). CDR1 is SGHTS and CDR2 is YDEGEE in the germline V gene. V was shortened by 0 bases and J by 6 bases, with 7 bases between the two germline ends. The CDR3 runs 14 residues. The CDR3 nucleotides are TGTGCCAGCAGCTTGGGCAGGGGTAATTCACCCCTCCACTTT. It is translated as CASSLGRGNSPLHF.

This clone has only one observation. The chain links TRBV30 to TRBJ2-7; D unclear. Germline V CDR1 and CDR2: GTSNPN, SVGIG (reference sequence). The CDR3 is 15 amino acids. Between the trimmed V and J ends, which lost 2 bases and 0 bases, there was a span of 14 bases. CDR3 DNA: TGTGCCTGGAGTACCCAGACAAAGAGCTCCTACGAGCAGTACTTC. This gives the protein CAWSTQTKSSYEQYF.

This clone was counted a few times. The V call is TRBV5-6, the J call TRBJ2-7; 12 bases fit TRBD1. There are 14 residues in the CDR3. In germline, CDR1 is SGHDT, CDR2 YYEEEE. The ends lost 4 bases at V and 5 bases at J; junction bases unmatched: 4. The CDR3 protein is CASSTGQGADEQYF. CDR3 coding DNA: TGTGCCAGCAGCACGGGACAGGGGGCAGACGAGCAGTACTTC.

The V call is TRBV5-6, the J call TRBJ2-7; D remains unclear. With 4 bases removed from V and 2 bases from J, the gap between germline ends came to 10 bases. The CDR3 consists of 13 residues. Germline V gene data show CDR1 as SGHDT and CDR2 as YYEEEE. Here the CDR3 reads CASSPAGAYEQYF. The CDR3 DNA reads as TGTGCCAGCAGCCCAGCCGGAGCCTACGAGCAGTACTTC.

As DNA, the CDR3 is TGTGCCAGCAGGACAGGGGTTACCTACGAGCAGTACTTC. Translation gives CASRTGVTYEQYF. V and J are TRBV6-6 and TRBJ2-7; 8 bases map to TRBD1. Losses at the gene ends were 6 bases for V and 2 bases for J; bases not matched to a gene: 3. Germline CDR1 and CDR2: MNHNY and SVGAGI (reference sequence). The CDR3 covers 13 residues.

The CDR3 loop is CASSLLRTDPNTGELFF. DNA of the CDR3: TGTGCCAGCAGTCTCCTTCGGACTGATCCAAACACCGGGGAGCTGTTTTTT. The chain links TRBV27 to TRBJ2-2; D might be TRBD2 (5 bases). This CDR3 comprises 17 residues. The ends were cut back, 5 bases at V and 2 bases at J, with 18 bases in the middle. Germline CDR1 is MNHEY and CDR2 is SMNVEV (reference sequence).

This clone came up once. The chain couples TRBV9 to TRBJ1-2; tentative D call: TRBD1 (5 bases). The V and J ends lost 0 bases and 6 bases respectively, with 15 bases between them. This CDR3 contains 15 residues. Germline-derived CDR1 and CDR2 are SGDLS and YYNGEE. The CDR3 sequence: CASSVAAGSGNGYTF. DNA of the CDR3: TGTGCCAGCAGCGTAGCGGCAGGGTCAGGGAATGGCTACACCTTC.

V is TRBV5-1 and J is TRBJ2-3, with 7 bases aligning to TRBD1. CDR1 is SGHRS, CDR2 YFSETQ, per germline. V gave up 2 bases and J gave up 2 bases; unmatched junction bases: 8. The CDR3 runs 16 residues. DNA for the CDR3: TGCGCCAGCAGCTTACAGGGGAGCCCTCCCACAGATACGCAGTATTTT. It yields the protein CASSLQGSPPTDTQYF.

CDR3 loop: CASSSRGIRGGLSYEQYF. The CDR3 region has the DNA TGTGCCAGCAGCTCAAGAGGTATCCGGGGGGGGTTATCCTACGAGCAGTACTTC. This rearrangement joins TRBV12-1 to TRBJ2-7; whether TRBD2, the table's D call, matches the DNA was not checked. TRBV12-1 is flagged as a pseudogene. The CDR3 totals 18 residues.

CDR3 sequence (DNA): TGTGCCAGCAAGGTGCAGGGGGGTTTTAATGAAAAACTGTTTTTT. Amino acids: CASKVQGGFNEKLFF. This chain joins TRBV7-6 and TRBJ1-4; 7 bases agree with TRBD1. The ends lost 7 bases at V and 4 bases at J; junction bases unmatched: 9. This CDR3 region has 15 residues. Germline CDR1 reads SGHVS; CDR2 reads FNYEAQ.

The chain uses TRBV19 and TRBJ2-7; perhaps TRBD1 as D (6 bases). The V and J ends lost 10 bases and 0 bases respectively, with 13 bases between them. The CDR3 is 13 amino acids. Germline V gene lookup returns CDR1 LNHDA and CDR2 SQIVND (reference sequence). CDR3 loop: CATENRVSYEQYF. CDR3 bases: TGTGCCACCGAAAACAGGGTCTCCTACGAGCAGTACTTC. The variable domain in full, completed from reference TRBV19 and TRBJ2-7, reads DGGITQSPKYLFRKEGQNVTLSCEQNLNHDAMYWYRQDPGQGLRLIYYSQIVNDFQKGDIAEGYSVSREKKESFPLTVTSAQKNPTAFYLCATENRVSYEQYFGPGTRLTVT.

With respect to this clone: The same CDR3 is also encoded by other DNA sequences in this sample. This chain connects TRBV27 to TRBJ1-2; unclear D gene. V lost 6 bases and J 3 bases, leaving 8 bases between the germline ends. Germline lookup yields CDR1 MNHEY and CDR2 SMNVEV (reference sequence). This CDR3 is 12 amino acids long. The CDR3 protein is CASRREDYGYTF. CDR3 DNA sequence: TGTGCCAGCAGACGGGAAGACTATGGCTACACCTTC.